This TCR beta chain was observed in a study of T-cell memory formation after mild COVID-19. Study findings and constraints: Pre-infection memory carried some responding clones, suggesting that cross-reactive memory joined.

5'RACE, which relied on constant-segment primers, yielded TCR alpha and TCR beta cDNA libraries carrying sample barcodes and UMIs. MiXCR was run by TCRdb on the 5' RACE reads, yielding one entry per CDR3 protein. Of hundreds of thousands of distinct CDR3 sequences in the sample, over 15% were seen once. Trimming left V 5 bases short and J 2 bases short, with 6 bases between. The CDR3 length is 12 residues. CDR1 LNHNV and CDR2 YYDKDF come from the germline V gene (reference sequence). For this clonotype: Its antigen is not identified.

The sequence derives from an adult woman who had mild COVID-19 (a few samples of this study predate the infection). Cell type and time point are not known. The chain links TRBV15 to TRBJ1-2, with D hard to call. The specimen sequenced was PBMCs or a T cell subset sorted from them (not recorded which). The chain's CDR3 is CATSEKNYGYTF. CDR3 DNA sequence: TGTGCCACCAGCGAAAAAAACTATGGCTACACCTTC.